This T cell receptor (beta chain) originates from a study of T cells in Graves' hyperthyroidism and ophthalmopathy. Uncontrolled infection, other autoimmune disease, pregnancy or lactation led to exclusion. PBMCs stemmed from around 9.3 ml fresh peripheral blood. The investigators amplified TCR beta CDR3 regions from RNA transcripts. The study used the HTBI primer set for a first-round RT-PCR of the TCR CDR3. TCRdb reprocessed the multiplex PCR reads with MiXCR, giving one entry per CDR3 protein. The sample has 500,000 to 650,000 distinct CDR3 sequences, about 20% seen once. Notes on the study in general: The model's output predicted ophthalmopathy at a median of about 5.9 months prior to onset. The majority of expanded thyroid clonotypes above 0.001 also appeared in blood.

CDR3 length: 16 residues. Germline assignment: CDR1 SGHTA and CDR2 FQGNSA. The V end lost 5 bases, the J end lost 1 base, and 18 bases lay between the germline ends. In this sample, this clonotype turned up a few times. Its cognate antigen is unknown. The chain has TRBV7-2 and TRBJ2-7; the D is unclear. The sample consisted of blood. The receptor's source is a man between 40 and 49 years old with Graves' ophthalmopathy. The CDR3 region has the DNA TGTGCCAGCAGCCCCCCAAGGGTCCTCTTTTCCTACGAGCAGTACTTC. As protein: CASSPPRVLFSYEQYF.